What follows is one TCR beta chain and its context. Its antigen remains unknown. This CDR3 contains 14 residues. Germline CDR1 and CDR2: LNHDA and SQIVND (reference sequence). Trimming removed 8 bases at V and 3 bases at J, with 16 bases between. The sample is drawn from a study of metastatic and nonmetastatic thyroid tumors. Study information: Repertoires were compared across blood and tumor or nodule tissue from malignant and benign thyroid patients.

In the original processing: Clinicopathological groups of papillary thyroid cancer showed CDR3 differences that were used to build a distant-metastasis classifier. TCRdb re-analyzed the PCR reads using MiXCR. TCRdb, rather than the study authors, made the V and J calls. Altogether under 20,000 clones are present, more than 25% being singletons, with the ten largest covering less than 15%. Findings and limits, study-wide: According to reports, the diversity of TCR beta was significantly higher in malignant thyroid tumors than in benign nodules, and this held in both blood and tumor samples.

Patients were all untreated before their thyroid surgery. The TCR originated in a female donor with papillary thyroid cancer or a benign thyroid nodule (not recorded which). Some clones in this sample may be carry-over from other donors' samples. Specimen: tumor tissue. The chain is built from TRBV19 and TRBJ1-1; D perhaps matches TRBD1 (5 bases). DNA of the CDR3: TGTGCCAGTTCAGGGTTGGGTCGTCACACTGAAGCTTTCTTT. It translates to CASSGLGRHTEAFF.